The 10 T cell receptor beta chains below were found in one sample sequenced in a study of radiation and T cells in renal cell carcinoma. The assay was immunoSEQ multiplex PCR, and TCRdb's table has in-frame clones only and misses some. The data hold roughly 130,000 clones, with 70% to 90% observed a single time. Time point noted: blood 2 weeks post-SBRT. Indicated treatment: 15 Gy SBRT to primary tumor, nephrectomy 4 weeks later. Specimen: blood, collected from a patient whose treatment included radiotherapy and nephrectomy. The receptors come from a woman aged 70 to 79 with renal cell carcinoma.

This chain joins TRBV6-5 and TRBJ2-7, with D tentatively TRBD1 or TRBD2 (5 bases each). The CDR3 has 14 amino acids. The V gene's germline CDR1 is MNHEY and CDR2 SVGAGI. V dropped 7 bases and J dropped 1 base, with 14 bases sitting between them. This CDR3 is CASTSRGRSYEQYF. Here the CDR3 DNA reads TGTGCCAGCACCTCACGGGGCAGGTCCTACGAGCAGTACTTC.

A word on this clone: This CDR3 is also generated by other DNA sequences in the sample. The genes are TRBV2 and TRBJ1-3; tentatively, D is TRBD1 (5 bases). V lost 6 bases and J 4 bases, leaving 10 bases between the germline ends. This CDR3 comprises 13 residues. Germline CDR1 SNHLY, CDR2 FYNNEI. CDR3 amino acids: CASRTGTGNTIYF. The DNA for the CDR3 is TGTGCCAGCAGGACGGGGACGGGAAACACCATATATTTT.

This chain uses TRBV5-4 with TRBJ2-3; 10 bases align to TRBD1. Germline lookup yields CDR1 SGHNT and CDR2 YYREEE (reference sequence). This CDR3 has 16 residues. J was trimmed by 5 bases and V by 0 bases; bases with no gene match: 6. The CDR3 DNA reads TGTGCCAGCAGCTTGGCGAGGGACAGGGGAGTAGATACGCAGTATTTT. This codes for CASSLARDRGVDTQYF.

This chain joins TRBV7-9 and TRBJ1-4; D is perhaps TRBD1 (5 bases). Germline V gives CDR1 SEHNR, CDR2 FQNEAQ (reference sequence). V lost 11 bases, J lost 3 bases, and 10 bases lay in between. This CDR3 region has 12 residues. The chain's CDR3 is CAGHGANEKLFF. CDR3 DNA: TGTGCCGGACACGGGGCTAATGAAAAACTGTTTTTT. The full variable domain, completed using reference TRBV7-9 and TRBJ1-4, is DTGVSQNPRHKITKRGQNVTFRCDPISEHNRLYWYRQTLGQGPEFLTYFQNEAQLEKSRLLSDRFSAERPKGSFSTLEIQRTEQGDSAMYLCAGHGANEKLFFGSGTQLSVL.

The chain combines TRBV5-1 with TRBJ1-2; 8 bases fit TRBD1. V trimming: 4 bases; J trimming: 4 bases; junction bases outside the gene matches: 6. The CDR3 contains 14 residues. Per germline, CDR1 SGHRS and CDR2 YFSETQ. The CDR3 DNA sequence: TGCGCCAGCAGCCAGGGACAGGCCATCTATGGCTACACCTTC. It yields the protein CASSQGQAIYGYTF.

The gene calls are TRBV5-4 and TRBJ1-1; 7 positions match TRBD1. Germline loops: CDR1 SGHNT, CDR2 YYREEE (reference sequence). The J segment lost 2 bases and the V segment lost 0 bases, leaving 4 bases of the junction unmatched. This CDR3 is 15 amino acids long. CDR3 DNA sequence: TGTGCCAGCAGCTTGGACATAGGGGGCAACACTGAAGCTTTCTTT. Translated: CASSLDIGGNTEAFF.

The chain joins TRBV9 to TRBJ2-5, with a weak D call TRBD2 (6 bases). Germline V gene sequence: CDR1 SGDLS, CDR2 YYNGEE. V was clipped by 3 bases and J by 4 bases, with 19 bases between them. There are 16 residues in the CDR3. The CDR3 spells CASSAGSPSGVETQYF. Here the CDR3 DNA reads TGTGCCAGCAGCGCCGGGAGCCCCAGTGGGGTAGAGACCCAGTACTTC.

This chain links TRBV10-3 with TRBJ1-4; D not certain. V gave up 5 bases and J gave up 5 bases, with 9 bases separating them. Germline CDR1 and CDR2: ENHRY and SYGVKD. This CDR3 spans 13 amino acids. CDR3 protein: CAISPRLNEKLFF. In DNA form, the CDR3 reads TGTGCCATCAGTCCCAGATTAAATGAAAAACTGTTTTTT.

The CDR3, as DNA: TGTGCCTGGAGTGAGACAGCTCAGGGCTCCTACGAGCAGTACTTC. Its translation is CAWSETAQGSYEQYF. The rearrangement joins TRBV30 to TRBJ2-7; TRBD1 is a possible D gene (5 bases). Germline assignment: CDR1 GTSNPN and CDR2 SVGIG (reference sequence). Trimming stripped 1 base from V and 0 bases from J, with 13 bases between. CDR3 size: 15 residues.

The table lists this clone with a few counts. J is TRBJ1-6 and V is TRBV5-6; D unclear. The germline V gene has CDR1 SGHDT and CDR2 YYEEEE. V lost 0 bases to trimming and J lost 6 bases, with 10 bases between them. The CDR3 runs 15 residues. The CDR3 DNA follows: TGTGCCAGCAGCTTGGATGCCAGGACTAATTCACCCCTCCACTTT. Residues: CASSLDARTNSPLHF.